The TCR beta chain under discussion was sequenced for a study of blood T cell repertoires in COVID-19. Whole-study context: Researchers got acute and convalescent COVID-19 samples from the United States, Italy and Spain. From T cells, B-cell-depleted T cells, or PBMCs came the material, which was cDNA or gDNA.

As handled by the study authors: Reference gene primer amplification in the assay estimated nucleated cell counts. Repertoires were generated with immunoSEQ multiplex PCR, while TCRdb's copy carries only in-frame clones and drops some. The DNA was the basis for D and trimming; V, J and clone size are from that table. The sample yields 20,000 to 25,000 clones, around 73% seen once. Sequencing was performed on peripheral blood. The source is a human donor in a cohort sampled during active or convalescent COVID-19.

The DNA of the CDR3 is TGTGCCAGCAGTGAAGTCCGGCAGGGAAGAGGCGGTGAGCAGTTCTTC. Amino acids: CASSEVRQGRGGEQFF. V gene TRBV6-4 combines with J gene TRBJ2-1, with D possibly matching TRBD1 (5 bases). Per the germline V gene, CDR1 is MRHNA and CDR2 is SNTAGT. This CDR3 is built from 16 residues. V was trimmed by 3 bases and J by 9 bases, leaving 21 bases between them.